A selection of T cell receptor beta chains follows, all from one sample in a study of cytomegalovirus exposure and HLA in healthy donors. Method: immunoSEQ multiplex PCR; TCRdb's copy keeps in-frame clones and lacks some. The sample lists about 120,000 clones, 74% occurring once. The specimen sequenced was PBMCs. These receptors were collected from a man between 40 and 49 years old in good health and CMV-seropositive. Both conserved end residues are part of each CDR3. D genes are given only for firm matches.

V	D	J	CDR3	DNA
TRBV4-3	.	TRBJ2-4	CASSQASWAGIQYF	TGCGCCAGCAGCCAGGCTTCCTGGGCGGGCATTCAGTACTTC
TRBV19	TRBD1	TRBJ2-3	CASSIDWDRRDTQYF	TGTGCCAGTAGTATAGATTGGGACAGGCGAGATACGCAGTATTTT
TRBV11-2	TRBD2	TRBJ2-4	CASSLEASGGFKNIQYF	TGTGCCAGCAGCTTAGAGGCTAGCGGGGGGTTCAAAAACATTCAGTACTTC
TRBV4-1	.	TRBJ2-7	CASSQEWSSLREQYF	TGCGCCAGCAGCCAGGAGTGGTCAAGTCTTCGAGAGCAGTACTTC
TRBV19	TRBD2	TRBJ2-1	CASSIGGGPLNEQFF	TGTGCCAGTAGTATAGGCGGGGGGCCGTTGAATGAGCAGTTCTTC
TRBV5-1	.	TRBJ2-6	CASSLQTTTRLSGANVLTF	TGCGCCAGCAGCTTACAAACGACAACTAGACTCTCTGGGGCCAACGTCCTGACTTTC
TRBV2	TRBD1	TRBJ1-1	CASRYRGNTEAFF	TGTGCCAGCAGGTACAGGGGGAACACTGAAGCTTTCTTT
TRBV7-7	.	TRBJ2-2	CASSESGTGELFF	TGTGCTAGCAGTGAGAGCGGTACCGGGGAGCTGTTTTTT
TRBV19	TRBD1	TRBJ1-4	CASTHQRGREKLFF	TGTGCCAGTACCCACCAGAGGGGGCGAGAAAAACTGTTTTTT
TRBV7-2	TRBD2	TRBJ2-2	CASSLGTSGAAGELFF	TGTGCCAGCAGCCTCGGGACTAGCGGGGCGGCCGGGGAGCTGTTTTTT